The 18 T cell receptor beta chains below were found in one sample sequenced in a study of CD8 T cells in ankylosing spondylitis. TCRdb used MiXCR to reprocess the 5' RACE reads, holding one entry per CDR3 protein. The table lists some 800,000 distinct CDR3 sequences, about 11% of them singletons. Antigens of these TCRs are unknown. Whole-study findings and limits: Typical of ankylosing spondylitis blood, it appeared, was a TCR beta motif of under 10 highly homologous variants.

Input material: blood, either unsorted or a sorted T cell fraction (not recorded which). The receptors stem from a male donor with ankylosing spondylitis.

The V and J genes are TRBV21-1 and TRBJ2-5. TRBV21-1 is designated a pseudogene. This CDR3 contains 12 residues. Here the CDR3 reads CASSKFGETQYF. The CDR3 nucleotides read TGTGCCAGCAGCAAGTTTGGGGAGACCCAGTACTTC.

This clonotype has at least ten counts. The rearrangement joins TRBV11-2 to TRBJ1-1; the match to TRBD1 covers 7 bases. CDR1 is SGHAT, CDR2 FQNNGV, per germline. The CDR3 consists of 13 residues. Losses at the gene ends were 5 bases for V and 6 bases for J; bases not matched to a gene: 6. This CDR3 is CASSRGTAPEAFF. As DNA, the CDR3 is TGTGCCAGCAGCCGGGGGACAGCGCCTGAAGCTTTCTTT. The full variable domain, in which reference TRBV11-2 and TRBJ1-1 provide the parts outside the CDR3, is EAGVAQSPRYKIIEKRQSVAFWCNPISGHATLYWYQQILGQGPKLLIQFQNNGVVDDSQLPKDRFSAERLKGVDSTLKIQPAKLEDSAVYLCASSRGTAPEAFFGQGTRLTVV.

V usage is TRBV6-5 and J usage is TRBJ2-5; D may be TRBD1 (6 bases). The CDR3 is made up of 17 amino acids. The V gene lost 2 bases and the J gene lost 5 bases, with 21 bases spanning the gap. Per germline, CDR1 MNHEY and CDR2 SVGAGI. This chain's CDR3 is CASSYMWDTRTKETQYF. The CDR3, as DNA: TGTGCCAGCAGTTACATGTGGGACACACGAACTAAGGAGACCCAGTACTTC.

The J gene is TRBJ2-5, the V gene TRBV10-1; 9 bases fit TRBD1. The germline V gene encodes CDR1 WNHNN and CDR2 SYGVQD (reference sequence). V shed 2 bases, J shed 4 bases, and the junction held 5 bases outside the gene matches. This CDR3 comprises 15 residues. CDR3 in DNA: TGCGCCAGCAGTGAGGGACAGGGGAAGCCAGAGACCCAGTACTTC. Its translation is CASSEGQGKPETQYF.

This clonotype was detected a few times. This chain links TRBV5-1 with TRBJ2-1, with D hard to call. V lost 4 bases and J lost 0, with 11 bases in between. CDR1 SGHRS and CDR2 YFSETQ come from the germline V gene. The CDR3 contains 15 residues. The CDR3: CASSVALNSYNEQFF. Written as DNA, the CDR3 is TGCGCCAGCAGCGTAGCCTTGAACTCCTACAATGAGCAGTTCTTC.

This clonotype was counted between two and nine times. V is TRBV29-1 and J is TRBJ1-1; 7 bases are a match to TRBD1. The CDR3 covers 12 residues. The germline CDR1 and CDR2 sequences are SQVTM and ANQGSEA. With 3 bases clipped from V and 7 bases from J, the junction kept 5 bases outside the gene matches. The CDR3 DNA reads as TGCAGCGTTGATTACAGGGGTAATGAAGCTTTCTTT. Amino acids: CSVDYRGNEAFF.

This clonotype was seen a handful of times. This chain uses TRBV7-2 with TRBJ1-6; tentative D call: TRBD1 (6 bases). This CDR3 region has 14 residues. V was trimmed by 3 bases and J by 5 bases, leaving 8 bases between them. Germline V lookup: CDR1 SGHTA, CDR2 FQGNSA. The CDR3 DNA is TGTGCCAGCAGCTTTACAGGGAATAATTCACCCCTCCACTTT. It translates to CASSFTGNNSPLHF.

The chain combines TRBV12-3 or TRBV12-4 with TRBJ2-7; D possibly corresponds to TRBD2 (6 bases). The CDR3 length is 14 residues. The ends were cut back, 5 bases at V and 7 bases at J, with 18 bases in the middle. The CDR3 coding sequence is TGTGCCAGCAGTCCAACCCCCGCGGGAAGGGAGCAGTACTTC. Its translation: CASSPTPAGREQYF.

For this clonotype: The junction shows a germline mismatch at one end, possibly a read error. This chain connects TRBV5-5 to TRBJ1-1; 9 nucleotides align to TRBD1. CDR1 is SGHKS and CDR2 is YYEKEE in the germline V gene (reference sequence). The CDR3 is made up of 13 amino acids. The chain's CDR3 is CASSPTGGTEVFF. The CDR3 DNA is TGTGCCAGCAGCCCAACAGGGGGCACTGAAGTTTTCTTT.

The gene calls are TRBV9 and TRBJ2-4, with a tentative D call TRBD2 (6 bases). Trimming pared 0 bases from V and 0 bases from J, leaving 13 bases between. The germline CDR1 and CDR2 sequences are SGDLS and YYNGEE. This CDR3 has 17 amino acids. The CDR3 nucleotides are TGTGCCAGCAGCGTAGGTCTGGCGGGGATAGCCAAAAACATTCAGTACTTC. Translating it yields CASSVGLAGIAKNIQYF.

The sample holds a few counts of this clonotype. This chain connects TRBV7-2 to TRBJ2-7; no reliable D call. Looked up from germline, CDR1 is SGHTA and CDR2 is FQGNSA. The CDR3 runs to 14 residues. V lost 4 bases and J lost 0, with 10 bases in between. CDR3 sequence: CASSYNRASYEQYF. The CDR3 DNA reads TGTGCCAGCAGCTACAACCGGGCCTCCTACGAGCAGTACTTC.

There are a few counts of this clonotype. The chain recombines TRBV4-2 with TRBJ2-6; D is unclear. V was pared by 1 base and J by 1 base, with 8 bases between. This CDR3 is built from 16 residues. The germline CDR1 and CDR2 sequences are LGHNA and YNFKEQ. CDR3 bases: TGTGCCAGCAGCCAAGGAGGTTTTTCTGGGGCCAACGTCCTGACTTTC. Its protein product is CASSQGGFSGANVLTF.

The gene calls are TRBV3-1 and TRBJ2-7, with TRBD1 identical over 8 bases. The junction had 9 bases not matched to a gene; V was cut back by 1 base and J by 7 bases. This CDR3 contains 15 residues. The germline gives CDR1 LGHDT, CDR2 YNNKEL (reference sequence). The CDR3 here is CASSQATGDLREQYF. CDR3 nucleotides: TGTGCCAGCAGCCAAGCGACAGGGGACCTACGTGAGCAGTACTTC.

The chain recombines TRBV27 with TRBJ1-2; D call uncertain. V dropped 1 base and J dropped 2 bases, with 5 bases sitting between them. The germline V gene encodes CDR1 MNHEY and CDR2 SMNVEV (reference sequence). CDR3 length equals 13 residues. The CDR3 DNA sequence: TGTGCCAGCAGTTTATGGGCGAACTATGGCTACACCTTC. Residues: CASSLWANYGYTF.

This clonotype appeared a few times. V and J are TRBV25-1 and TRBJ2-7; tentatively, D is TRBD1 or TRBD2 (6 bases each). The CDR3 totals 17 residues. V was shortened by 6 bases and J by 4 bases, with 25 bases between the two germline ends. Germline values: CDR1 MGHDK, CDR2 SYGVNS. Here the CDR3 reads CASRFDPGTGRSYEQYF. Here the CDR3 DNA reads TGTGCCAGCAGATTTGACCCCGGAACAGGGAGGAGTTACGAGCAGTACTTC.

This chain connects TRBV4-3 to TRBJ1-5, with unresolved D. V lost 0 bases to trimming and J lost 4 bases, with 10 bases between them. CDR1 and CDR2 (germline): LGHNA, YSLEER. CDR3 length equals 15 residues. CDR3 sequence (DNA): TGCGCCAGCAGCCAAGATAGTCAGAGAAATCAGCCCCAGCATTTT. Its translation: CASSQDSQRNQPQHF.

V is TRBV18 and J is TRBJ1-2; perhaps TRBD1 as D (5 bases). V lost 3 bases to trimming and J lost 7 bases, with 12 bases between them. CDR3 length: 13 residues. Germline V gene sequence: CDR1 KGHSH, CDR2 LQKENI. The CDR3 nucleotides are TGTGCCAGCTCACCTTCCGGGACGGTTGGCTACACCTTC. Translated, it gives CASSPSGTVGYTF.

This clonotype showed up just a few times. CDR3 sequence reads: CASSQPSGVEQFF. In nucleotides, the CDR3 is TGTGCCAGCAGCCAACCCTCCGGGGTTGAGCAGTTCTTC. This chain joins TRBV4-2 and TRBJ2-1, with D perhaps TRBD2 (5 bases). Trimming took 2 bases from V and 9 from J, leaving 11 bases between them. Germline-derived CDR1 and CDR2 are LGHNA and YNFKEQ. This CDR3 contains 13 residues.